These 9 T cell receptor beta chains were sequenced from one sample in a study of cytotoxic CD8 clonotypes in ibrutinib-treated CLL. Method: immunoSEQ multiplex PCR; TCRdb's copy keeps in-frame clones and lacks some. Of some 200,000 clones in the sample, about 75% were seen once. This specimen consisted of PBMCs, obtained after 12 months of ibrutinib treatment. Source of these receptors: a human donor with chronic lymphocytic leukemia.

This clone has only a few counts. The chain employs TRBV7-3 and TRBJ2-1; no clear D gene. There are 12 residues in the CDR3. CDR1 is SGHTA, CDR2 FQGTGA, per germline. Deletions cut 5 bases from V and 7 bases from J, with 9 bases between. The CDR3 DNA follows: TGTGCCAGCAGCCCCAATTCGAATGAGCAGTTCTTC. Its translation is CASSPNSNEQFF.

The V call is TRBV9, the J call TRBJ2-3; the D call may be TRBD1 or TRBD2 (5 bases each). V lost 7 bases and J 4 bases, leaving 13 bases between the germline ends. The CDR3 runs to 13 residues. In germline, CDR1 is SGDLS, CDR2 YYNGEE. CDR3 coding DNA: TGTGCCAGCGCGTGGGGGAACCCAGATACGCAGTATTTT. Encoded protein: CASAWGNPDTQYF.

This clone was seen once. CDR3 coding DNA: TGCGCCAGCAGCCAAGATCACCTAGCCTCGGAGACCCAGTACTTC. It translates to CASSQDHLASETQYF. The chain combines TRBV4-3 with TRBJ2-5; weak D call: TRBD2 (5 bases). Trimming removed 0 bases at V and 5 bases at J, with 13 bases between. The V gene's germline CDR1 is LGHNA and CDR2 YSLEER. The CDR3 consists of 15 residues.

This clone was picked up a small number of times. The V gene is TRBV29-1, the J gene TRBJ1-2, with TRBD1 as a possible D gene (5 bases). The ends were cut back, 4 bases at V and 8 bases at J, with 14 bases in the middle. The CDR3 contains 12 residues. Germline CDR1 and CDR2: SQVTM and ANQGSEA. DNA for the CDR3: TGCAGCGTTGCTCGGCAGGGAAGAGGCTACACCTTC. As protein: CSVARQGRGYTF.

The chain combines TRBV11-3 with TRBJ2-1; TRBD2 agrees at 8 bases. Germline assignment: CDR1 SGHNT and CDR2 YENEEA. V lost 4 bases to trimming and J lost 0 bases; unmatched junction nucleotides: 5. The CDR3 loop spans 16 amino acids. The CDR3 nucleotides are TGTGCCAGCAGCTCGGGGGGGAGAAGCTCCTACAATGAGCAGTTCTTC. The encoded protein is CASSSGGRSSYNEQFF.

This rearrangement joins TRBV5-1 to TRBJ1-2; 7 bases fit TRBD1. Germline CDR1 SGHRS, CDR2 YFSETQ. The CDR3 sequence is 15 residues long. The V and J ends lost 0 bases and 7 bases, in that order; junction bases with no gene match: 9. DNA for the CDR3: TGCGCCAGCAGCTTGGTGTCAGGGGGTCTCGGTGGCTACACCTTC. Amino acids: CASSLVSGGLGGYTF.

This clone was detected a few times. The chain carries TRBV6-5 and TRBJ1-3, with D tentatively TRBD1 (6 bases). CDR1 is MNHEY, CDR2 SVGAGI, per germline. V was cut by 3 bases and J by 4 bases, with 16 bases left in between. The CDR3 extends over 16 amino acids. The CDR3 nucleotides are TGTGCCAGCAGTTATTCGCAACAGGGTAAAGGAAACACCATATATTTT. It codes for CASSYSQQGKGNTIYF.

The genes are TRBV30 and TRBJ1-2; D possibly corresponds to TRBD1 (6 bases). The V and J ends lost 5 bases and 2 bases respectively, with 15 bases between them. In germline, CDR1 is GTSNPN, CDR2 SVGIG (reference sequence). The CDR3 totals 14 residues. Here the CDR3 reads CAWERQEINYGYTF. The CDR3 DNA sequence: TGTGCCTGGGAAAGACAGGAGATAAACTATGGCTACACCTTC.

The CDR3 here is CASSSSRTGGSDEQFF. The CDR3 DNA is TGTGCCAGTAGTTCTTCCCGGACAGGGGGTTCGGATGAGCAGTTCTTC. V usage is TRBV19 and J usage is TRBJ2-1; the match to TRBD1 covers 10 bases. The CDR3 length is 16 residues. The V gene end was trimmed by 5 bases and the J gene end by 8 bases; junction bases not matched to a gene: 12. Germline CDR1 is LNHDA and CDR2 is SQIVND (reference sequence).